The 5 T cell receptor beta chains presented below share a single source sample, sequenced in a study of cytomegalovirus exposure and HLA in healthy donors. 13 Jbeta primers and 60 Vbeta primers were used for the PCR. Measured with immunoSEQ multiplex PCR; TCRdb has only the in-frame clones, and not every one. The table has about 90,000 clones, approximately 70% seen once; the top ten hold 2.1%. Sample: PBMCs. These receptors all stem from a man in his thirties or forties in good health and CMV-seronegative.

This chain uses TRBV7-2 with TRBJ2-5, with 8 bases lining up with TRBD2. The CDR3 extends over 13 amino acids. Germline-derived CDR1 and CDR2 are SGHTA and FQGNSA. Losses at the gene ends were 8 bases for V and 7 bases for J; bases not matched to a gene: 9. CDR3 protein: CASPGGDSGTQYF. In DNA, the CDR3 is TGTGCCAGCCCCGGGGGGGATTCGGGGACCCAGTACTTC.

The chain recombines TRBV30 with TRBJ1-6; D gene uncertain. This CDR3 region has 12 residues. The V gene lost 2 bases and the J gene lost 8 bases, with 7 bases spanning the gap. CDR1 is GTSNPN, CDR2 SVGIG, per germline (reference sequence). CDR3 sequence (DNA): TGTGCCTGGAGTTTTGCGGATTCACCCCTCCACTTT. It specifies CAWSFADSPLHF.

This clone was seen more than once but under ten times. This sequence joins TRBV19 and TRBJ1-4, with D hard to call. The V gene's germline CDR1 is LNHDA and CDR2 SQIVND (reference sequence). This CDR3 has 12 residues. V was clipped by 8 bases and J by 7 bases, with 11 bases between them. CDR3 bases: TGTGCCAGTTCAGAGGGAGGTGAAAAACTGTTTTTT. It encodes CASSEGGEKLFF.

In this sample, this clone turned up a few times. The chain's CDR3 is CASSFGGTYEQYF. In DNA, the CDR3 is TGCGCCAGCAGTTTTGGGGGGACCTACGAGCAGTACTTC. The chain is built from TRBV5-1 and TRBJ2-7, with D perhaps matching TRBD2 (6 bases). The V end was cut by 5 bases, the J end by 2 bases, with 11 bases between. The CDR3 loop spans 13 amino acids. Per the germline V gene, CDR1 is SGHRS and CDR2 is YFSETQ.

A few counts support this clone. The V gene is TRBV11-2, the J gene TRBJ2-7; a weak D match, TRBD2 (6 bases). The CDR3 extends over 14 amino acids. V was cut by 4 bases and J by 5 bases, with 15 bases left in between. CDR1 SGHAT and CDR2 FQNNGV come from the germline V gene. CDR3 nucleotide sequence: TGTGCCAGCAGCTCAAGGGACTTCCCCAACGAGCAGTACTTC. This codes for CASSSRDFPNEQYF.